Presented here are 18 T cell receptor beta chains from one specimen sequenced in a study of somatic mutations in cytotoxic T cells in rheumatoid arthritis. TCRdb's table, derived via immunoSEQ multiplex PCR, lists solely in-frame clones and lacks some. This table has some 30,000 clones, 85% to 90% appearing once. Source material: CD8+ T cells sorted from blood. The receptor source for this set is an adult with rheumatoid arthritis.

CDR3 sequence reads: CASSPTQGMQETQYF. Written as DNA, the CDR3 is TGTGCCAGCTCACCAACCCAGGGGATGCAAGAGACCCAGTACTTC. The chain combines TRBV18 with TRBJ2-5; D is possibly TRBD1 (6 bases). Germline assignment: CDR1 KGHSH and CDR2 LQKENI. Trimming shortened V by 2 bases and J by 2 bases, and 12 bases separated the two germline ends. The CDR3 extends over 15 amino acids.

V and J are TRBV12-2 and TRBJ1-2. TRBV12-2 is listed as a pseudogene. The CDR3 has 16 amino acids. The chain's CDR3 is CASRLALSTDYYGYTF. The CDR3 DNA reads as TGTGCAAGTCGCTTAGCGCTTAGTACCGACTACTATGGCTACACCTTC.

V and J are TRBV6-5 and TRBJ2-2; 8 nucleotides align to TRBD2. The V segment lost 0 bases and the J segment 3 bases; nucleotides outside the gene matches: 3. CDR3 size: 16 residues. Looked up from germline, CDR1 is MNHEY and CDR2 is SVGAGI. The CDR3 nucleotides read TGTGCCAGCAGTTACTCATTCGGGGGGGACACCGGGGAGCTGTTTTTT. Encoded protein: CASSYSFGGDTGELFF.

This clone was detected once. V is TRBV5-4 and J is TRBJ1-5; no reliable D call. This CDR3 region has 12 residues. Germline lookup yields CDR1 SGHNT and CDR2 YYREEE (reference sequence). Trimming pared 0 bases from V and 4 bases from J, leaving 2 bases between. The CDR3: CASSLGNQPQHF. In DNA form, the CDR3 reads TGTGCCAGCAGCTTGGGTAATCAGCCCCAGCATTTT.

The V gene is TRBV4-1, the J gene TRBJ1-2; D gene unclear. Trimming pared 4 bases from V and 6 bases from J, leaving 12 bases between. Germline assignment: CDR1 MGHRA and CDR2 YSYEKL. The CDR3 contains 13 residues. In nucleotides, the CDR3 is TGCGCCAGCAGCCCGTACATCTTCGATGGCTACACCTTC. It yields the protein CASSPYIFDGYTF.

V gene TRBV7-9 combines with J gene TRBJ2-5; 8 positions agree with TRBD2. Germline CDR1 SEHNR, CDR2 FQNEAQ (reference sequence). V lost 5 bases to trimming and J lost 4 bases; unmatched junction nucleotides: 9. The CDR3 consists of 15 residues. CDR3 nucleotide sequence: TGTGCCAGCAGCGGCAGCGGGAGTAATGGAGAGACCCAGTACTTC. Translated, it gives CASSGSGSNGETQYF.

The chain links TRBV2 to TRBJ1-1; D not resolved. CDR1 is SNHLY and CDR2 is FYNNEI in the germline V gene. V lost 3 bases to trimming and J lost 1 base, with 9 bases between them. The CDR3 is 14 amino acids. CDR3 in amino acids: CASSEVQTNTEAFF. CDR3 coding DNA: TGTGCCAGCAGTGAGGTACAGACGAACACTGAAGCTTTCTTT.

This clone was counted a single time. The J gene is TRBJ2-7, the V gene TRBV4-1; 8 bases agree with TRBD1. V gave up 4 bases and J gave up 2 bases; unmatched junction bases: 10. Germline-derived CDR1 and CDR2 are MGHRA and YSYEKL. The CDR3 extends over 16 amino acids. The DNA of the CDR3 is TGCGCCAGCAGCCCAGGACAGGGAGCTAGAACCTACGAGCAGTACTTC. This codes for CASSPGQGARTYEQYF.

J is TRBJ2-1 and V is TRBV19; 7 positions agree with TRBD1. Germline-derived CDR1 and CDR2 are LNHDA and SQIVND (reference sequence). J was trimmed by 0 bases and V by 5 bases; bases with no gene match: 4. The CDR3 is 15 residues long. This CDR3 reads CASSRQGSSYNEQFF. CDR3 sequence (DNA): TGTGCCAGTAGTCGACAGGGCAGCTCCTACAATGAGCAGTTCTTC.

The chain links TRBV19 to TRBJ2-5; a possible D gene is TRBD2 (5 bases). The germline V gene has CDR1 LNHDA and CDR2 SQIVND (reference sequence). The CDR3 is made up of 13 amino acids. Trimming removed 6 bases at V and 7 bases at J, with 15 bases between. The CDR3: CASSGGGLGTQYF. CDR3 coding DNA: TGTGCCAGTAGCGGCGGAGGCCTAGGGACCCAGTACTTC.

The chain recombines TRBV27 with TRBJ2-1; D gene ambiguous. The V and J ends lost 5 bases and 2 bases respectively, with 13 bases between them. This CDR3 region has 15 residues. Germline-derived CDR1 and CDR2 are MNHEY and SMNVEV (reference sequence). The CDR3 nucleotides read TGTGCCAGCAGTGTCGTTGGAACTGCCTACAATGAGCAGTTCTTC. It encodes CASSVVGTAYNEQFF.

The V and J genes are TRBV13 and TRBJ2-7, with TRBD2 identical over 11 bases. Germline trimming cut 1 base from V and 5 bases from J; bases unmatched to any gene: 4. Per the germline V gene, CDR1 is PRHDT and CDR2 is FYEKMQ (reference sequence). The length of the CDR3 is 15 residues. The CDR3 is CASSLALAGAHEQYF. CDR3 bases: TGTGCCAGCAGCTTAGCACTAGCGGGGGCCCACGAGCAGTACTTC.

The chain uses TRBV7-2 and TRBJ1-5; D gene uncertain. The CDR3 runs 15 residues. CDR1 is SGHTA, CDR2 FQGNSA, per germline. Trimming pared 1 base from V and 2 bases from J, leaving 9 bases between. The CDR3 spells CASSLVLIGNQPQHF. The CDR3 DNA reads as TGTGCCAGCAGCTTAGTTTTAATTGGCAATCAGCCCCAGCATTTT.

The chain recombines TRBV6-6 with TRBJ1-5; 7 bases are shared with TRBD1. Germline V gene lookup returns CDR1 MNHNY and CDR2 SVGAGI (reference sequence). Germline trimming cut 2 bases from V and 6 bases from J; bases unmatched to any gene: 10. The CDR3 spans 16 residues. In DNA, the CDR3 is TGTGCCAGCAGTTACGTTCCTACAGGGGAGAGTCAGCCCCAGCATTTT. Translated: CASSYVPTGESQPQHF.

This rearrangement joins TRBV14 to TRBJ2-4, with D tentatively TRBD1 (6 bases). Germline V CDR1 and CDR2: SGHDN, FVKESK. The CDR3 extends over 20 amino acids. Trimming left V 4 bases short and J 2 bases short, with 27 bases between. This CDR3 is CASSPSRAPGRGPSKNIQYF. As DNA, the CDR3 is TGTGCCAGCAGCCCATCCCGTGCCCCCGGCAGGGGTCCTTCCAAAAACATTCAGTACTTC.

The chain has TRBV28 and TRBJ1-5, with D possibly TRBD1 on 5 matching bases. The V end lost 7 bases, the J end lost 2 bases, and 12 bases lay between the germline ends. Germline CDR1 reads MDHEN; CDR2 reads SYDVKM. This CDR3 contains 14 residues. For the CDR3, the DNA is TGTGCCAGCATTCCCGCCAGGGGCAATCAGCCCCAGCATTTT. Encoded protein: CASIPARGNQPQHF. Based on the CDR3 plus reference TRBV28 and TRBJ1-5, the full variable domain is DVKVTQSSRYLVKRTGEKVFLECVQDMDHENMFWYRQDPGLGLRLIYFSYDVKMKEKGDIPEGYSVSREKKERFSLILESASTNQTSMYLCASIPARGNQPQHFGDGTRLSIL.

The gene calls are TRBV10-2 and TRBJ2-1; the match to TRBD2 covers 9 bases. The CDR3 is made up of 17 amino acids. Germline assignment: CDR1 WSHSY and CDR2 SAAADI. The V segment lost 2 bases and the J segment 6 bases; nucleotides outside the gene matches: 11. CDR3: CASSEIAGDPGANEQFF. The CDR3 nucleotides read TGCGCCAGCAGTGAGATAGCGGGGGACCCCGGGGCCAATGAGCAGTTCTTC.

The chain couples TRBV4-2 to TRBJ2-7; 7 bases match TRBD1. In germline, CDR1 is LGHNA, CDR2 YNFKEQ. Losses at the gene ends were 5 bases for V and 1 base for J; bases not matched to a gene: 5. The CDR3 runs 14 residues. CDR3 residues: CASSNRGESYEQYF. Here the CDR3 DNA reads TGTGCCAGCAGCAACAGGGGTGAGTCCTACGAGCAGTACTTC.